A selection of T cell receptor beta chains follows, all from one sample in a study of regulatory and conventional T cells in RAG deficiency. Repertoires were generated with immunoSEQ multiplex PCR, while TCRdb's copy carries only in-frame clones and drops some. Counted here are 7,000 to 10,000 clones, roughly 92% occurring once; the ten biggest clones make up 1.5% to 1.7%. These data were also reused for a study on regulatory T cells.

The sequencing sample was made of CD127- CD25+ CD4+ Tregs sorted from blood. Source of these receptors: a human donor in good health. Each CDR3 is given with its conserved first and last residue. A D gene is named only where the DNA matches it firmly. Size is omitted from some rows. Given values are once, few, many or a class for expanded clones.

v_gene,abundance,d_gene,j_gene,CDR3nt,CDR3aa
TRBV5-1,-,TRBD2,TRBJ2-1,TGCGCCAGCAGCGCGGGACTACTTTACAATGAGCAGTTCTTC,CASSAGLLYNEQFF
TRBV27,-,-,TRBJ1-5,TGTGCCAGCAGTCTCGGACACGACAATCAGCCCCAGCATTTT,CASSLGHDNQPQHF
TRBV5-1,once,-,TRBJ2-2,TGCGCCAGCAGCTTTGGGGGGATAAACACCGGGGAGCTGTTTTTT,CASSFGGINTGELFF
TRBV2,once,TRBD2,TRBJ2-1,TGTGCCAGCACGGGCGGGAGGGCCAACAATGAGCAGTTCTTC,CASTGGRANNEQFF
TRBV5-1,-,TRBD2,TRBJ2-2,TGCGCCAGCAGTCTGGGCGGGGGTAACACCGGGGAGCTGTTTTTT,CASSLGGGNTGELFF
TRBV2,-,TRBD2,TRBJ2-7,TGTGCCAGCAGTAGAGGACTAGCTTCCTACGAGCAGTACTTC,CASSRGLASYEQYF
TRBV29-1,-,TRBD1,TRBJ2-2,TGCAGTATAAGGCCAGGGGGATTCGCCGGGGAGCTGTTTTTT,CSIRPGGFAGELFF
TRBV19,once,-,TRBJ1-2,TGTGCCAGTAGTACTCCAAGGGGTTGGCCTAACTATGGCTACACCTTC,CASSTPRGWPNYGYTF
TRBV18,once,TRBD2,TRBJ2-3,TGTGCCAGCTCACCGTTCAGGCTAGCGGGGGGTGGCACAGATACGCAGTATTTT,CASSPFRLAGGGTDTQYF
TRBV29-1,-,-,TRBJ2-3,TGCAGCGTTAACAGGGGCACAGATACGCAGTATTTT,CSVNRGTDTQYF
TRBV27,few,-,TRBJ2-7,TGTGCCAGCAAGGTGTGGGGGGGCTGGGAGCAGTACTTC,CASKVWGGWEQYF
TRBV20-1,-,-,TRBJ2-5,TGCAGTGCTGCCTTGGGGCCGACCCAGTACTTC,CSAALGPTQYF
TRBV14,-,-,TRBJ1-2,TGTGCCAGCAGCCAGGGCGTCCTTTCCTTCCCCTATGGCTACACCTTC,CASSQGVLSFPYGYTF
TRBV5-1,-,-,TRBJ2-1,TGCGCCAGCAGCTCACTCAATGAGCAGTTCTTC,CASSSLNEQFF
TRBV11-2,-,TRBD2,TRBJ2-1,TGTGCCAGCAGCTTACCGCGGGGGGGCCTTCGGGAGCAGTTCTTC,CASSLPRGGLREQFF
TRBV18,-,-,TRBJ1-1,TGTGCCAGCTCACTATCCGAGTACACTGAAGCTTTCTTT,CASSLSEYTEAFF
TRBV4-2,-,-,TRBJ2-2,TGTGCCAGCAGCCAAGACAGGGATGCCGGGGAGCTGTTTTTT,CASSQDRDAGELFF
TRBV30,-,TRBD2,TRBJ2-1,TGTGCCTGGAGTCCCGGGACTAGCGGGAGTCTTGATGAGCAGTTCTTC,CAWSPGTSGSLDEQFF
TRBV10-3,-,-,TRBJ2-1,TGTGCCATCGGTCCGGGACTCGAAGTGGCTGAGCAGTTCTTC,CAIGPGLEVAEQFF
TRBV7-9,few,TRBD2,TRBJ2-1,TGTGCCAGCAGCCGACGTGGACTAGCGGGTAACAATGAGCAGTTCTTC,CASSRRGLAGNNEQFF
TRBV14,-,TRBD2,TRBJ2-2,TGTGCCAGCAGCCAGTCTCTCGTGGGAGGGGTCACCGGGGAGCTGTTTTTT,CASSQSLVGGVTGELFF
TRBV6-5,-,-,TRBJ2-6,TGTGCCAGCAGCTACTCGGCCTCTGGGGCCAACGTCCTGACTTTC,CASSYSASGANVLTF
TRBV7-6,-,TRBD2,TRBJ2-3,TGTGCCAGCAGCCTAAGACTAGCGGACCGCACAGATACGCAGTATTTT,CASSLRLADRTDTQYF
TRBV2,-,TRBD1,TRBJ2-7,TGTGCCAGCAGTCCCGGGACAGGGGCCTACGAGCAGTACTTC,CASSPGTGAYEQYF
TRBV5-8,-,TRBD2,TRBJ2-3,TGTGCCAGCAGCCGGAAAGGACTAGCGTCGGGGGATACGCAGTATTTT,CASSRKGLASGDTQYF
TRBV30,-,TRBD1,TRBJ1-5,TGTGCCTGGAGTACGGGACAGGGGCAGCCCCAGCATTTT,CAWSTGQGQPQHF
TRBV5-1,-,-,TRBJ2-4,TGCGCCAGCAGTCGTAGACCGTTAGGGGAACTAGCCAAAAACATTCAGTACTTC,CASSRRPLGELAKNIQYF
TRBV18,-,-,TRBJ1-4,TGTGCCAGCTCACCCGGGGCAACTAATGAAAAACTGTTTTTT,CASSPGATNEKLFF
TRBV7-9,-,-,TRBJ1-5,TGTGCCAGCAGCTTAGGAACGGTTAGCAATCAGCCCCAGCATTTT,CASSLGTVSNQPQHF
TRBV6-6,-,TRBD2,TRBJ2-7,TGTGCCAGCAGTTACTCTGGGACTAGTTGGGCCTACGAGCAGTACTTC,CASSYSGTSWAYEQYF
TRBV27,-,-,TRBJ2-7,TGTGCCAGCAGACCGCACAGGGAGGGCCACGAGCAGTACTTC,CASRPHREGHEQYF
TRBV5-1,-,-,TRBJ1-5,TGCGCCGGGGGAATTTCATTGGGGTGCGGGGAGGGGGTTTGCAATCAGCCCCAGCATTTT,CAGGISLGCGEGVCNQPQHF